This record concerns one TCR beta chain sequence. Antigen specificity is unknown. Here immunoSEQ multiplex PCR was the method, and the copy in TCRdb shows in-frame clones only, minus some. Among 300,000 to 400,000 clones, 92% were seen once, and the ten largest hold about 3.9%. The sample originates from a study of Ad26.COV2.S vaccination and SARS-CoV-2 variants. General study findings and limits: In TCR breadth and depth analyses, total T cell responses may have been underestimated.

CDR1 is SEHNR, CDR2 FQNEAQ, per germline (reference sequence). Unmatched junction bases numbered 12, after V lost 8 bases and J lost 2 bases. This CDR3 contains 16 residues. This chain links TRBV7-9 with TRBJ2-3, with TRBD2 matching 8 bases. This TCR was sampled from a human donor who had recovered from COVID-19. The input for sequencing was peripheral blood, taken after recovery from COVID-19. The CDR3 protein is CASQGEAGEYTDTQYF. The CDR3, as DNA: TGTGCCAGCCAAGGCGAAGCGGGGGAGTACACAGATACGCAGTATTTT.